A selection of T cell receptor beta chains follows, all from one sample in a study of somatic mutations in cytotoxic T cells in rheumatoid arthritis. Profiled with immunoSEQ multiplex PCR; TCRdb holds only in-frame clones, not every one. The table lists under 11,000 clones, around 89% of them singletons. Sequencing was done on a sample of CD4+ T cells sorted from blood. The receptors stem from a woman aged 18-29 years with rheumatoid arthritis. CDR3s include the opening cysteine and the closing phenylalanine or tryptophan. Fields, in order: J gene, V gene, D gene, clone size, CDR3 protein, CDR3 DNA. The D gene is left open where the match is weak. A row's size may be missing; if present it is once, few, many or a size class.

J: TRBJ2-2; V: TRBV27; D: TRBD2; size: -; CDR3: CASSPGLAGATGELFF; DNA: TGTGCCAGCAGTCCGGGACTAGCGGGGGCCACCGGGGAGCTGTTTTTT
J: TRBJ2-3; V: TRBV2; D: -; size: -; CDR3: CASSDGYVRGQHTQYF; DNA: TGTGCCAGCAGTGACGGTTACGTAAGGGGCCAACATACGCAGTATTTT
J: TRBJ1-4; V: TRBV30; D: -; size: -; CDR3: CAWSVPGGLWRKLFF; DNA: TGTGCCTGGAGTGTACCTGGCGGTCTGTGGAGAAAACTGTTTTTT
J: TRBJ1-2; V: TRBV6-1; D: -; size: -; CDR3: CASSDRGARYGYTF; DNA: TGTGCCAGCAGTGATCGGGGGGCGAGGTATGGCTACACCTTC
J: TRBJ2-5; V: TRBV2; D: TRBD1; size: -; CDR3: CASSRDRKETQYF; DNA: TGTGCCAGCAGTAGGGACAGGAAAGAGACCCAGTACTTC
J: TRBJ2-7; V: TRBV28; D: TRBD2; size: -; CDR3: CASSRLAGPYEQYF; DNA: TGTGCCAGCAGTCGACTAGCGGGACCCTACGAGCAGTACTTC
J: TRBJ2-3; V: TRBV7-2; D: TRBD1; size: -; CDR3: CASSLTGSFADTQYF; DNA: TGTGCCAGCAGCTTGACAGGGTCGTTCGCAGATACGCAGTATTTT
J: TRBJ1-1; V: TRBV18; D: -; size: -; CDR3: CASAAGNWDTEAFF; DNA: TGTGCCAGCGCCGCAGGGAACTGGGACACTGAAGCTTTCTTT
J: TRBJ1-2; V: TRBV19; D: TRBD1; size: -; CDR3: CASSGTAYGYTF; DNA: TGTGCCAGTAGTGGGACAGCTTATGGCTACACCTTC
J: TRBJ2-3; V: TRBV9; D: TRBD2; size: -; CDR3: CASSVGLAGNTDTQYF; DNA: TGTGCCAGCAGCGTAGGACTAGCGGGGAACACAGATACGCAGTATTTT
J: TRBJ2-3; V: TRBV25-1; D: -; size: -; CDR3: CASSISGTDTQYF; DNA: TGTGCCAGCAGTATCTCAGGGACAGATACGCAGTATTTT
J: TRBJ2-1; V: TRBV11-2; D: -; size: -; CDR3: CASSLDGGMAGASYNEQFF; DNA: TGTGCCAGCAGCTTAGATGGGGGCATGGCGGGGGCTTCCTACAATGAGCAGTTCTTC
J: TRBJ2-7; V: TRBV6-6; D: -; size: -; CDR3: CASSYGQGPYEQYF; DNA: TGTGCCAGCAGTTACGGGCAGGGGCCCTACGAGCAGTACTTC
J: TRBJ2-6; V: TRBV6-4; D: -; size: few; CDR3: CASSPSSSGANVLTF; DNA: TGTGCCAGCAGCCCTTCCAGCTCTGGGGCCAACGTCCTGACTTTC
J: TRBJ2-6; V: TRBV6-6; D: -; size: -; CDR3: CASSYAGNSGANVLTF; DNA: TGTGCCAGCAGTTACGCAGGGAACTCTGGGGCCAACGTCCTGACTTTC
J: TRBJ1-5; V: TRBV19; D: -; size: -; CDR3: CASSIRARGKNQPQHF; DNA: TGTGCCAGTAGTATACGGGCCAGGGGAAAAAATCAGCCCCAGCATTTT
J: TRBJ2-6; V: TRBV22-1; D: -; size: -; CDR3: CPGRYLRKRTSRANVLTF; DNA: TGTCCTGGGAGATATTTGCGAAAGCGAACAAGTCGGGCCAACGTCCTGACTTTC
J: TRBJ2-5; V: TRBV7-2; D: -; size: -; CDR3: CASSLGGRETQYF; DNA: TGTGCCAGCAGCTTGGGAGGCAGGGAGACCCAGTACTTC
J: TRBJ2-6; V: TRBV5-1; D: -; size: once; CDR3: CASSADTSGANVLTF; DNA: TGCGCCAGCAGCGCGGACACATCTGGGGCCAACGTCCTGACTTTC
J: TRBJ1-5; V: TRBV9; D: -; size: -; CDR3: CASASRGQPQHF; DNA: TGTGCCAGCGCGTCCCGGGGGCAGCCCCAGCATTTT
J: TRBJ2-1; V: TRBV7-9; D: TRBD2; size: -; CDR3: CASSLSGTSDDEQFF; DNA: TGTGCCAGCAGCCTATCCGGGACTAGTGACGATGAGCAGTTCTTC
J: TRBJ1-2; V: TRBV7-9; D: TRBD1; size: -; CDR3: CASSSRTGQGAYGYTF; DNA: TGTGCCAGCAGCAGCCGGACTGGACAGGGGGCCTATGGCTACACCTTC
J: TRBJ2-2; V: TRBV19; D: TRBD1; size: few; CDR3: CAATGTGGIGELFF; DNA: TGTGCAGCGACGGGGACAGGGGGGATCGGGGAGCTGTTTTTT